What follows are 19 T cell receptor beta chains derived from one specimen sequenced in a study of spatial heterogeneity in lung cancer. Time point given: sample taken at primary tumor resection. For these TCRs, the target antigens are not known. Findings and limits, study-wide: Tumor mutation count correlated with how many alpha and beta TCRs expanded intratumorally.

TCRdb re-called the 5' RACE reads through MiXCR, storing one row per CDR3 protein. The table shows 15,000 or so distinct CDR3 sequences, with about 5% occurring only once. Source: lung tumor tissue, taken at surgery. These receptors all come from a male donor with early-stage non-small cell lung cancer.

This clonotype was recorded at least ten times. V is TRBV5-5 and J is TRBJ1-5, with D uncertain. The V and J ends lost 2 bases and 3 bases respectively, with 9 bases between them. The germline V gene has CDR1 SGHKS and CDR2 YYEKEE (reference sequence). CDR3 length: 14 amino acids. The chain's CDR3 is CASSFGFSNQPQHF. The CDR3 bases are TGTGCCAGCAGCTTTGGGTTTTCCAATCAGCCCCAGCATTTT.

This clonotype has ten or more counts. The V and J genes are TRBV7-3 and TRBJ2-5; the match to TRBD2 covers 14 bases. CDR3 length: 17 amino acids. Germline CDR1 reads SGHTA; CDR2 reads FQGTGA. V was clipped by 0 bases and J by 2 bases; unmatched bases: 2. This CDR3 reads CASSLTGTSGGQETQYF. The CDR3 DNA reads TGTGCCAGCAGCTTAACCGGGACTAGCGGGGGACAAGAGACCCAGTACTTC. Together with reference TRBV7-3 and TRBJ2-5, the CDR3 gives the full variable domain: GAGVSQTPSNKVTEKGKYVELRCDPISGHTALYWYRQSLGQGPEFLIYFQGTGAADDSGLPNDRFFAVRPEGSVSTLKIQRTERGDSAVYLCASSLTGTSGGQETQYFGPGTRLLVL.

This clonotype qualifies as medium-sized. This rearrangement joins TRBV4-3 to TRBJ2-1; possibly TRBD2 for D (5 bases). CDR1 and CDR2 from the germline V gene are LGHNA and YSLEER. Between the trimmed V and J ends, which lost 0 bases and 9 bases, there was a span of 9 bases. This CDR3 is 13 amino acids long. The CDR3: CASSQDGGFEQFF. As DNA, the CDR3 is TGCGCCAGCAGCCAAGATGGAGGATTTGAGCAGTTCTTC.

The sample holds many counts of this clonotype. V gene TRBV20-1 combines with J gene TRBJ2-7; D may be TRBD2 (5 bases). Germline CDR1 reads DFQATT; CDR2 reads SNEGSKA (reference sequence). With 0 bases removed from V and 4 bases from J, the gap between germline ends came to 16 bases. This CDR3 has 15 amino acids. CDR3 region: CSARDRTSGMYEQYF. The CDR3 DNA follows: TGCAGTGCTAGAGATCGAACGTCGGGGATGTACGAGCAGTACTTC.

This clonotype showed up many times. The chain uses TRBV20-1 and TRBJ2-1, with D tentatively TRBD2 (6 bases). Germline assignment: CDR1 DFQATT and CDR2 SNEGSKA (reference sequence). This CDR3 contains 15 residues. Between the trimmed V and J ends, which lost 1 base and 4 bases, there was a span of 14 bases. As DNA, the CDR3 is TGCAGTGCTAGAGCGGCGACGGGGAGGTACAATGAGCAGTTCTTC. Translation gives CSARAATGRYNEQFF.

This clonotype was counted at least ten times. Written as DNA, the CDR3 is TGCAGCGTTATAGGGACTTCACTACAAGAGACCCAGTACTTC. Amino acids: CSVIGTSLQETQYF. This rearrangement joins TRBV29-1 to TRBJ2-5; TRBD2 is a possible D gene (6 bases). Trimming took 5 bases from V and 2 from J, leaving 15 bases between them. Germline V lookup: CDR1 SQVTM, CDR2 ANQGSEA. The CDR3 spans 14 residues.

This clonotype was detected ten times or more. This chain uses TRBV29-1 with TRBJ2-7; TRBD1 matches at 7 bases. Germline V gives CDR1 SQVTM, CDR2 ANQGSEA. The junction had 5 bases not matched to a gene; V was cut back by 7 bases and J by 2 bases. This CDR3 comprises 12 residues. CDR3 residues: CSAGQETYEQYF. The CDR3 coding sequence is TGCAGCGCAGGACAGGAGACCTACGAGCAGTACTTC.

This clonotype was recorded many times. CDR3 sequence (DNA): TGTGCCTGGAGTGTACGGGCGGGAGGGATGGATGAGCAGTTCTTC. Translated, it gives CAWSVRAGGMDEQFF. The chain couples TRBV30 to TRBJ2-1; 9 positions match TRBD2. Trimming cost V 0 bases and J 8 bases; bases outside gene matches: 8. The CDR3 has 15 residues. The germline CDR1 and CDR2 sequences are GTSNPN and SVGIG (reference sequence).

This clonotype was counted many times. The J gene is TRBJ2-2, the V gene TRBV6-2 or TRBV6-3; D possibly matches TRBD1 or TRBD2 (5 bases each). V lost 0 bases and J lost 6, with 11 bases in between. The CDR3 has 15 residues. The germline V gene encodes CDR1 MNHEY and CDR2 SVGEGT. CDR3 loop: CASSYSTLGAGELFF. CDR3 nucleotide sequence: TGTGCCAGCAGTTACTCGACCCTGGGGGCCGGGGAGCTGTTTTTT.

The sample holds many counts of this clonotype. The CDR3 region has the DNA TGTGCCAGCAGTTTAAGGCAAGCTTATAGCAATCAGCCCCAGCATTTT. Its translation: CASSLRQAYSNQPQHF. The chain recombines TRBV12-3 or TRBV12-4 with TRBJ1-5; D remains unclear. The CDR3 loop spans 16 amino acids. Trimming took 2 bases from V and 0 from J, leaving 11 bases between them.

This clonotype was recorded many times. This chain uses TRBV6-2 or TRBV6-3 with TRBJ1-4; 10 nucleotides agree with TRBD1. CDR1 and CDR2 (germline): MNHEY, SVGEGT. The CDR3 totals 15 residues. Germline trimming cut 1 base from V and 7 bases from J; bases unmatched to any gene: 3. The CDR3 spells CASSYFGQGVEKLFF. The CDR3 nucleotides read TGTGCCAGCAGTTACTTCGGACAGGGGGTTGAAAAACTGTTTTTT.

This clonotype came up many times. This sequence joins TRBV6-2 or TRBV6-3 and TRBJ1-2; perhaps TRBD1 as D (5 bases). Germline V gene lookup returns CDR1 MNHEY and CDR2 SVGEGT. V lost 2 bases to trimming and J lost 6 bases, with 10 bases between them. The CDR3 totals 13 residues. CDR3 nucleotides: TGTGCCAGCAGTTACAGCGGGGCGAATGGCTACACCTTC. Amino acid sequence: CASSYSGANGYTF.

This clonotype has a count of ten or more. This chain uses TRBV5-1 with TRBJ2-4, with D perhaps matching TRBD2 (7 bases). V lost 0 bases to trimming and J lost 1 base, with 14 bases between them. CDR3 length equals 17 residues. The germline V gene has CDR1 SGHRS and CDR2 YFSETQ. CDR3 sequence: CASSLATGREAKNIQYF. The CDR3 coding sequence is TGCGCCAGCAGCTTGGCAACAGGGAGGGAGGCCAAAAACATTCAGTACTTC. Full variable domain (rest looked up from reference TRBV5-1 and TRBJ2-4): KAGVTQTPRYLIKTRGQQVTLSCSPISGHRSVSWYQQTPGQGLQFLFEYFSETQRNKGNFPGRFSGRQFSNSRSEMNVSTLELGDSALYLCASSLATGREAKNIQYFGAGTRLSVL.

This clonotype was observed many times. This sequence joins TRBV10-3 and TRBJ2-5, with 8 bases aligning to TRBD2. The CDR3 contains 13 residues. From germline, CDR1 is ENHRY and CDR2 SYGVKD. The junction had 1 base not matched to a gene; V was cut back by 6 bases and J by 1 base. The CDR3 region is CAISGTSQETQYF. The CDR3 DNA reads TGTGCCATCAGCGGGACTAGCCAAGAGACCCAGTACTTC.

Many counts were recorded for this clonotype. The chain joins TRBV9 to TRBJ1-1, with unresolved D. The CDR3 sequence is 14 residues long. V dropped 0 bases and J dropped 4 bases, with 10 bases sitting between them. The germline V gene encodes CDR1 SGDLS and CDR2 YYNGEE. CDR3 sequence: CASSVGGFSTEAFF. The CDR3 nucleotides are TGTGCCAGCAGCGTAGGGGGTTTCTCCACTGAAGCTTTCTTT.

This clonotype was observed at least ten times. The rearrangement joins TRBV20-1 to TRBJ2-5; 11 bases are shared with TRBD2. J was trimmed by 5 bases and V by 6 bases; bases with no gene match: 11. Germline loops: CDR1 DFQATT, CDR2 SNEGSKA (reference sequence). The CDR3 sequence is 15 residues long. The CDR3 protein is CSASLAGGARETQYF. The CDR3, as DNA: TGCAGTGCATCTCTAGCGGGGGGAGCTCGTGAGACCCAGTACTTC.

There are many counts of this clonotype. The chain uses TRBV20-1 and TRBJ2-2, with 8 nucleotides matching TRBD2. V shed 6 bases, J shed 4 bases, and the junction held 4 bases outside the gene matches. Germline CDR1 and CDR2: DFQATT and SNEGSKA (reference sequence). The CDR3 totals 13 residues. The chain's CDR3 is CSAGLAVTGELFF. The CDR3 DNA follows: TGCAGTGCCGGACTAGCAGTCACCGGGGAGCTGTTTTTT.

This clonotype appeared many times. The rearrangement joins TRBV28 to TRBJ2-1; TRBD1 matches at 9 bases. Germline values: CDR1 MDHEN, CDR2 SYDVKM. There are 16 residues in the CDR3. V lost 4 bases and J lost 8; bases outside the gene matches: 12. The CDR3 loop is CASSSITGGRFDEQFF. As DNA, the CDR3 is TGTGCCAGCAGTTCCATCACAGGGGGCCGTTTCGATGAGCAGTTCTTC.

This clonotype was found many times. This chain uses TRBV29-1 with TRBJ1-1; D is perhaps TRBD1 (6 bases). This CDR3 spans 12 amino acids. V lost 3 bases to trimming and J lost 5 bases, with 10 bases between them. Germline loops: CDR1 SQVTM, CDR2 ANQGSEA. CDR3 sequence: CSVDGGTTEAFF. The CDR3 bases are TGCAGCGTTGACGGGGGCACTACTGAAGCTTTCTTT.